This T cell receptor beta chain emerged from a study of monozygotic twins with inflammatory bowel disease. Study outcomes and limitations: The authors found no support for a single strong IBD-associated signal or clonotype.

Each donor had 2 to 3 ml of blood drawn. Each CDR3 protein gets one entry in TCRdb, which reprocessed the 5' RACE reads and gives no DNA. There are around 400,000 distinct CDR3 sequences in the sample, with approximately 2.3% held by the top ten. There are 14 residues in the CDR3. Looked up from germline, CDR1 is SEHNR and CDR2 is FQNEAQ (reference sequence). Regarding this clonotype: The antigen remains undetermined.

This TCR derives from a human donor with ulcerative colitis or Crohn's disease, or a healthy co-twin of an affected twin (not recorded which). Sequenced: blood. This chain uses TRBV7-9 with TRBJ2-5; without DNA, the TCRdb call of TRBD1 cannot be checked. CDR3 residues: CASSIGTGTETQYF.